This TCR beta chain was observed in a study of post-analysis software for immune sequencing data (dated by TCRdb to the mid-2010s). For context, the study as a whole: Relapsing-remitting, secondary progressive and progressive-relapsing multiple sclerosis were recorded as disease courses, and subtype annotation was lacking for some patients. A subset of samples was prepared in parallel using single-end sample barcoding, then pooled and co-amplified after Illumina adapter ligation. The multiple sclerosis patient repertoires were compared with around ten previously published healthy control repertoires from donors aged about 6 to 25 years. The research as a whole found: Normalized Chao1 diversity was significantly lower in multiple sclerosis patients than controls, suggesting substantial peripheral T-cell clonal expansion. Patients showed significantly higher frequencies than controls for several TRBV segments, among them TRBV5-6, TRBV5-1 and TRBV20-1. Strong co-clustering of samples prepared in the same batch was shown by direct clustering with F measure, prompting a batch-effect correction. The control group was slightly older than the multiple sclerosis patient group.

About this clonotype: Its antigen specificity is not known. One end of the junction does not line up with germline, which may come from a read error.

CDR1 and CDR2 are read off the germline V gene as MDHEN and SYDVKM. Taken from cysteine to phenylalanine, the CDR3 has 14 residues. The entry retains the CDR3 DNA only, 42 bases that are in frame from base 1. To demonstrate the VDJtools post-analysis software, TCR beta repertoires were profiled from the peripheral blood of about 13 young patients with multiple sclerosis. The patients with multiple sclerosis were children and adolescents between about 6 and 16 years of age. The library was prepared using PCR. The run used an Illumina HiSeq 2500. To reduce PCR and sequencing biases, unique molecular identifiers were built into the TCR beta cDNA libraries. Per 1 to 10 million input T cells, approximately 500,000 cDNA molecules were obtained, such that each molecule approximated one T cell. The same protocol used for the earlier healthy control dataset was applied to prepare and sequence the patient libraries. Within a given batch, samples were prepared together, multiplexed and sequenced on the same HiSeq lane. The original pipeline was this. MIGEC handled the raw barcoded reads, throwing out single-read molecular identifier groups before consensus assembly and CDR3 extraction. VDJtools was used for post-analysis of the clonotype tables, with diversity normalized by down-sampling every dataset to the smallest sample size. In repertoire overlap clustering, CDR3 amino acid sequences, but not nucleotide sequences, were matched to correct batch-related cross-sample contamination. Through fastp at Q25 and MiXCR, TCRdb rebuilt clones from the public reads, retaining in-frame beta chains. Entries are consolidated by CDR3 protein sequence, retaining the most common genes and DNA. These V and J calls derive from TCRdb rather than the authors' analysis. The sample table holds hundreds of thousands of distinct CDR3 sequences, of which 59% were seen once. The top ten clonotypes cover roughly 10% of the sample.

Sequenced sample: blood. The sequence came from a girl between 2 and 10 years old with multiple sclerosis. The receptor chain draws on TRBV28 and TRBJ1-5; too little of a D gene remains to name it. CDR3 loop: CASSLMGLGQPHHF. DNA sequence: TGTGCCAGCAGCTTAATGGGGTTGGGTCAGCCCCACCATTTT.